This T cell receptor beta chain was sequenced during a study of a mutant IDH1 vaccine in newly diagnosed glioma. Method: immunoSEQ multiplex PCR; TCRdb's copy keeps in-frame clones and lacks some. This sample has 20,000 to 25,000 clones, with roughly 91% found just once. Details on this clone: Its antigen is unknown.

Trimming took 0 bases from V and 5 from J, leaving 18 bases between them. CDR3 length equals 17 residues. Germline CDR1 and CDR2: SGHDN and FVKESK. Stated time point: week 11, during vaccination. One vaccine dose held 300 ug of mutant IDH1 20-mer peptide and came with topical imiquimod. The chain carries TRBV14 and TRBJ2-3; D is unresolved. This receptor was obtained from a woman aged 40 to 55 with glioma. The sample consisted of PBMCs, taken from a glioma patient whose treatment included an IDH1 peptide vaccine. The CDR3 nucleotides read TGTGCCAGCAGCCAAGAATGGGGTTTCGGAGCCATAGATACGCAGTATTTT. Protein product: CASSQEWGFGAIDTQYF.